This T cell receptor beta chain came from a study of T cells after posttransplantation cyclophosphamide. The table lists this clone with many counts. Its antigen is unidentified. Study results and limitations: TRB overlap between skin or GI tissue T cells and blood was limited. Later blood repertoires were often dominated by clones from the donor CD8+ memory compartment. After PTCy, TRB diversity resembled that of CNI/methotrexate controls.

This related bone marrow graft donor gave peripheral blood on the day of marrow donation. Method: immunoSEQ multiplex PCR; TCRdb's copy keeps in-frame clones and lacks some. The sample was found to contain 38,000 or so clones, and every one recurs. This CDR3 contains 16 residues. V was pared by 7 bases and J by 0 bases, with 11 bases of the junction left unmatched. CDR1 is MGHRA and CDR2 is YSYEKL in the germline V gene. The V and J genes are TRBV4-1 and TRBJ1-1; 7 nucleotides align to TRBD1. Sequencing was performed on PBMCs. This TCR was recovered from a man in his forties or fifties in good health, CMV-negative, and a related stem cell transplant donor. This chain's CDR3 is CASTIRPGQMNTEAFF. CDR3 in DNA: TGCGCCAGCACCATCAGGCCGGGACAGATGAACACTGAAGCTTTCTTT.